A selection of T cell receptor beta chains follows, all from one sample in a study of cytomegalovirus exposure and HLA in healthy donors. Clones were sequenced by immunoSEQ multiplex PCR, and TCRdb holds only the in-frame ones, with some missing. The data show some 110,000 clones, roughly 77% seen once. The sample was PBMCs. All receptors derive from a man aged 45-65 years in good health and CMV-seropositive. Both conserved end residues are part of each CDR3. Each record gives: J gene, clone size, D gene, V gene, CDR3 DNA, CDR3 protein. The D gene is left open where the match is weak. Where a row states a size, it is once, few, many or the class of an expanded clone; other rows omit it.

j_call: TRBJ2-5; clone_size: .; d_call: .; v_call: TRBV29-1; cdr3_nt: TGCAGCGTAAGGCGGGGAGAGACCCAGTACTTC; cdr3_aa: CSVRRGETQYF
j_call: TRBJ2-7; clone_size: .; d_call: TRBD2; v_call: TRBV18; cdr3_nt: TGTGCCAGCTCACCAGGGGAGGGTTACGAGCAGTACTTC; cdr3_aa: CASSPGEGYEQYF
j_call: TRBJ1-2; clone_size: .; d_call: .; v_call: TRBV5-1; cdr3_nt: TGCGCCAGCAGCTTCGTAACAGGGCCGCATGGCTACACCTTC; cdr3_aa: CASSFVTGPHGYTF
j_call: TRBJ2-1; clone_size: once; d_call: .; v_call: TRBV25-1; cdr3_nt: TGTGCCAGCAGTGAAAGGGTTAGCGGACCCTACAATGAGCAGTTCTTC; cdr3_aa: CASSERVSGPYNEQFF
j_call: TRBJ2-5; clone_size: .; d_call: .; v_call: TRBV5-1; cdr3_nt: TGCGCCAGCAGCTTGATCCGCGGGGCACAAGAGACCCAGTACTTC; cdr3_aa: CASSLIRGAQETQYF
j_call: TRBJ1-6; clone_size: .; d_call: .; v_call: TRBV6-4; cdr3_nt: TGTGCCAGCAGTGCGTTGAGCTCCTATAATTCACCCCTCCACTTT; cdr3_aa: CASSALSSYNSPLHF
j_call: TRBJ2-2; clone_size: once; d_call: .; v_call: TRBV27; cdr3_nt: TGTGCCAGCAGTTTTAGGCAGGGGATGGGCGGGGAGCTGTTTTTT; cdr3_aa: CASSFRQGMGGELFF
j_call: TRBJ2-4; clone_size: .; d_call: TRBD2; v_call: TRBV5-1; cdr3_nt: TGCGCCAGCAGCTTGGGGACTAGCGGGGGGGCGATGGACATTCAGTACTTC; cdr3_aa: CASSLGTSGGAMDIQYF
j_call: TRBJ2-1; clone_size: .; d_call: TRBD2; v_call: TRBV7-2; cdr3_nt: TGTGCCAGCAGCACGGGACTAGCGGGGGACAATGAGCAGTTCTTC; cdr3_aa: CASSTGLAGDNEQFF
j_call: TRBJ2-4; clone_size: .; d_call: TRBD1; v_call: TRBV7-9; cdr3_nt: TGTGCCAGCAGTCGTCCCGGGACAGCAGAAAACATTCAGTACTTC; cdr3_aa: CASSRPGTAENIQYF
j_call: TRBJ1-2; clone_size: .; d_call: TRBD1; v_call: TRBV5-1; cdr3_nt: TGCGCCAGCAGCTTGGCCAAAGGGACAGGGGGCTTCTATGGCTACACCTTC; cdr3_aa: CASSLAKGTGGFYGYTF
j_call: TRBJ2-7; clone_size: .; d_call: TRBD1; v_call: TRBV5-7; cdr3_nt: TGTGCCAGCAGCTTGGACAGGGGGCTAGGGACCGCTACCTACGAGCAGTACTTC; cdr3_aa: CASSLDRGLGTATYEQYF
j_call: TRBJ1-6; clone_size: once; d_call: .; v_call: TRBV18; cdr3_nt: TGTGCCAGCTCACCTCGCGCGGAGGCCTCCTATAATTCACCCCTCCACTTT; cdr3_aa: CASSPRAEASYNSPLHF
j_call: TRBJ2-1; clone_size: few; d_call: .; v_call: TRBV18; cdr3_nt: TGTGCCAGCTCACCTCTTGGGGCGCTGTCCTACAATGAGCAGTTCTTC; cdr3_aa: CASSPLGALSYNEQFF
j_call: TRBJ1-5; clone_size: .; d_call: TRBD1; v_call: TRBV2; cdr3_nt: TGTGCCAGCAGTCCAGGACAGGATAGCAATCAGCCCCAGCATTTT; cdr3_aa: CASSPGQDSNQPQHF
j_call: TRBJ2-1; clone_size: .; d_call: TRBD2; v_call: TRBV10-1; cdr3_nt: TGCGCCAGCAGTGAGGGACTAGCGAACAATGAGCAGTTCTTC; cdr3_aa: CASSEGLANNEQFF
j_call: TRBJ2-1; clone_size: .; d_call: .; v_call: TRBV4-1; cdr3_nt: TGCGCCAGCAGCCAAGATTGGGGAGGACTGAGCTCCTACAATGAGCAGTTCTTC; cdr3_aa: CASSQDWGGLSSYNEQFF
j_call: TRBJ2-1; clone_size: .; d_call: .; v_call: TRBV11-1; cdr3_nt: TGTGCCAGCAGCGCCCCCATATCCCTACCATACAATGAGCAGTTCTTC; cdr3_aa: CASSAPISLPYNEQFF
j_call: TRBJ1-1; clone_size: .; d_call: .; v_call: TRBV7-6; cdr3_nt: TGTGCCAGCAGCACCGAGGAGGACACTGAAGCTTTCTTT; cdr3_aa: CASSTEEDTEAFF
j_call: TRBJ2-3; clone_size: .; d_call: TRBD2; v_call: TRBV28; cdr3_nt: TGTGCCAGCAGACTAGCGGGGGCAGAGGATACGCAGTATTTT; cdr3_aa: CASRLAGAEDTQYF
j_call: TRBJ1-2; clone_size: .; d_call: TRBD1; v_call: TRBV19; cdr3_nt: TGTGCCAGTAGTATTTTCGGACAGGACTATGGCTACACCTTC; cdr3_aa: CASSIFGQDYGYTF
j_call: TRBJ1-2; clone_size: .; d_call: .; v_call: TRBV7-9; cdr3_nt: TGTGCCAGCAGTAAGGAAAACAGGGGCTACACCTTC; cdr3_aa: CASSKENRGYTF
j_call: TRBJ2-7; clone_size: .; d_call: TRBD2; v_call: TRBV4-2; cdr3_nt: TGTGCCAGCAGCCTAAGATCTAGCGGAAATTACGAGCAGTACTTC; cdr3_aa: CASSLRSSGNYEQYF
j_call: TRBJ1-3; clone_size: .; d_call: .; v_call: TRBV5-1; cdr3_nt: TGCGCCAGCAGCTTGTCCGGGTCCCAAGGAAACACCATATATTTT; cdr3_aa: CASSLSGSQGNTIYF
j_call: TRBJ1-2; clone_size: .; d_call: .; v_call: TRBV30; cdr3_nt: TGTGCCTGGGGGGTACGGGGAGGCTATGGCTACACCTTC; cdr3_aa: CAWGVRGGYGYTF
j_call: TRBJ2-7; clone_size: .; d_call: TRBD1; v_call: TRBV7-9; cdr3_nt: TGTGCCAGCAGCCTCGGACAGGGGACCTACGAGCAGTACTTC; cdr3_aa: CASSLGQGTYEQYF
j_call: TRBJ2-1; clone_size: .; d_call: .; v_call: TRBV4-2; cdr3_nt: TGTGCCAGCAGCCAAGGGATGACTAGTTGGGCCTACAATGAGCAGTTCTTC; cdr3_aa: CASSQGMTSWAYNEQFF
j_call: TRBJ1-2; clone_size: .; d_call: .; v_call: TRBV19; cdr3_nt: TGTGCCAGTAGTAGGGGTCCGGGGGGCGCCTTTACCTTC; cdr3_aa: CASSRGPGGAFTF
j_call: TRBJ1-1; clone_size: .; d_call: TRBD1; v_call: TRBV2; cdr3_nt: TGTGCCAGCAGTGGACAGGGCCTGAACACTGAAGCTTTCTTT; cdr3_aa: CASSGQGLNTEAFF
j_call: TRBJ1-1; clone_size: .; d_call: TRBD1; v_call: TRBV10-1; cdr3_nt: TGCGCCAGCAGTACAGGGGGTCGAGCTGAAGCTTTCTTT; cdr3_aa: CASSTGGRAEAFF
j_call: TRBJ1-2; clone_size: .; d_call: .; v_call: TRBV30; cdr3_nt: TGTGCCGGGGAGGGGTACAGCTATGGCTACACCTTC; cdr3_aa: CAGEGYSYGYTF
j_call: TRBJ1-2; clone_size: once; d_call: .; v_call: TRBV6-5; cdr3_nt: TGTGCCAGCAGTTACATCGGGGGTCGGTATGGCTACACCTTC; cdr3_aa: CASSYIGGRYGYTF
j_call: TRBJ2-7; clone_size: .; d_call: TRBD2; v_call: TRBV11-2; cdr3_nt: TGTGCCAGCAGCCCGGGACTAGCGGGGCCATCTGCCGAGCAGTACTTC; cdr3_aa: CASSPGLAGPSAEQYF
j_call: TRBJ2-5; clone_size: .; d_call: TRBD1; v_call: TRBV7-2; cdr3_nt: TGTGCCAGCAGCTTAGTCCGACAGGGGCTAGAGACCCAGTACTTC; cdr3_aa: CASSLVRQGLETQYF
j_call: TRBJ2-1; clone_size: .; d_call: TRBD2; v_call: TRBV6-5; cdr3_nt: TGTGCCAGCAGTTCGGTGACTAGCGGGGCATACAATGAGCAGTTCTTC; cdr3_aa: CASSSVTSGAYNEQFF
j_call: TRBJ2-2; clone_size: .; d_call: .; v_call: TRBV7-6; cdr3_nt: TGTGCCAGCAGCTCCCTTTGGAGGGAGGTTGCCACCGGGGAGCTGTTTTTT; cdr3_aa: CASSSLWREVATGELFF
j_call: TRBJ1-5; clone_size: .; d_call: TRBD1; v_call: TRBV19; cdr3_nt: TGTGCCAGTAGTATACAGGGGGCAGGTCAGCCCCAGCATTTT; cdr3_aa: CASSIQGAGQPQHF
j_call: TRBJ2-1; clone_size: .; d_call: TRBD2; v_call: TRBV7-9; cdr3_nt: TGTGCCAGCGCGACTAGCGGGAGCAATGAGCAGTTCTTC; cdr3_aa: CASATSGSNEQFF
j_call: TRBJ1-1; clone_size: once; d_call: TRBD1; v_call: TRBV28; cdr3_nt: TGTGCCAGCAACTTCATAGACAGGGGAGCTTTCTTT; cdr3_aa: CASNFIDRGAFF
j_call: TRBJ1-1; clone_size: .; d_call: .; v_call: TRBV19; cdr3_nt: TGTGCCAGTAGCAAGAACACTGAAGCTTTCTTT; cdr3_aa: CASSKNTEAFF
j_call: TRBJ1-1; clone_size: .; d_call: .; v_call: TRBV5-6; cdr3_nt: TGTGCCAGCAGCTCCAGGGGTTTCCAAAACACTGAAGCTTTCTTT; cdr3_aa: CASSSRGFQNTEAFF
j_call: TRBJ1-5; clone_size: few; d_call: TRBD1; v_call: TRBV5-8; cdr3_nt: TGTGCCAGCAGCACCTCCGGGACAGGGCATCAGCCCCAGCATTTT; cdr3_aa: CASSTSGTGHQPQHF
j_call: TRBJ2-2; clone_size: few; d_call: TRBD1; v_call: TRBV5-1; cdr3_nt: TGCGCCAGCAGCGTGCGTGGACAGGGATCTACCGGGGAGCTGTTTTTT; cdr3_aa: CASSVRGQGSTGELFF
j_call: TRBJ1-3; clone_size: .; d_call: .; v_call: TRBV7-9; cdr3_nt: TGTGCCAGCAGCTCGGGAAACACCATATATTTT; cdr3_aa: CASSSGNTIYF
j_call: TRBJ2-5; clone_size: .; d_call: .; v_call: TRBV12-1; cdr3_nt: TGTGCCAGCATGACGATCTCCGGGACAGTGTACCAAGAGACCCAGTACTTC; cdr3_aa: CASMTISGTVYQETQYF
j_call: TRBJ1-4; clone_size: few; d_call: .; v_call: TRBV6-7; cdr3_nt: TGTGCCAGCAGTTACTTCAGGGTTGAGTTTTCTAATGAAAAACTGTTTTTT; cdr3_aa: CASSYFRVEFSNEKLFF
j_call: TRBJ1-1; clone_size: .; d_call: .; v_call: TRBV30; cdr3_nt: TGTGCCTGGAGTGTACACAGGAACACTGAAGCTTTCTTT; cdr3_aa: CAWSVHRNTEAFF
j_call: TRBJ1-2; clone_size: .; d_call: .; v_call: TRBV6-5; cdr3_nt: TGTGCCAGCAGTTACTCACCAGGGATAGAATATGGCTACACCTTC; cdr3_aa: CASSYSPGIEYGYTF
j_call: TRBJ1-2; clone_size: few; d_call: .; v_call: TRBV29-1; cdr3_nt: TGCAGCGTTGACAGGGATGGCTACACCTTC; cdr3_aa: CSVDRDGYTF
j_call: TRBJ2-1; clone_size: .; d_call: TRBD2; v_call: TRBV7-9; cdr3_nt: TGTGCCAGCAGCTCCCGGGGGGTAGCGGGAGCTCGGGAGCAGTTCTTC; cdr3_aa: CASSSRGVAGAREQFF
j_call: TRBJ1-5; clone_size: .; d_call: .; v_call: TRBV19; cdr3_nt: TGTGCCAGTAGTATGGCCCCTAGCAATCAGCCCCAGCATTTT; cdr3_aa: CASSMAPSNQPQHF
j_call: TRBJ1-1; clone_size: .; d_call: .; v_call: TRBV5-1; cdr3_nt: TGCGCCAGCAGCAGAACTACGGGTCCCACTGAAGCTTTCTTT; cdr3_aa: CASSRTTGPTEAFF
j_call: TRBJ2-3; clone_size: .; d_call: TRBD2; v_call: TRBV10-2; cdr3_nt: TGCGCCAGCAGCCTGACTAGCGGGGGGGCAGGGACAGATACGCAGTATTTT; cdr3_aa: CASSLTSGGAGTDTQYF